These T cell receptor beta chains were read from a single sample in a study of blood T cell repertoires in COVID-19. The protocol was immunoSEQ multiplex PCR, while the TCRdb copy is restricted to in-frame clones and leaves out a portion. Among over 70,000 clones, about 90% were seen once, and the ten largest hold approximately 1%. The sample was peripheral blood. All receptors derive from a human donor in a cohort sampled during active COVID-19. The CDR3 runs from the conserved cysteine through the conserved F or W. The order of the fields is V gene, D gene, clone size, J gene, CDR3 protein, CDR3 DNA. A D gene is named only where the DNA matches it firmly. Clone sizes are given selectively: once, few, many, or a class where the clone is expanded.

>TRBV27|NA|NA|TRBJ2-1
CASSLERPYNEQFF
TGTGCCAGCAGTCTGGAGCGGCCCTACAATGAGCAGTTCTTC
>TRBV4-1|TRBD2|many|TRBJ2-3
CASSQGAGLAGGSPRDTQYF
TGCGCCAGCAGCCAAGGTGCGGGACTAGCGGGAGGGAGCCCACGAGATACGCAGTATTTT
>TRBV29-1|TRBD2|NA|TRBJ2-1
CSVGTSTYNEQFF
TGCAGCGTCGGGACTAGCACCTACAATGAGCAGTTCTTC
>TRBV5-1|NA|NA|TRBJ1-1
CASSFLQNTEAFF
TGCGCCAGCAGCTTTTTACAGAACACTGAAGCTTTCTTT
>TRBV5-6|TRBD1|NA|TRBJ1-2
CASSSAQGDGYTF
TGTGCCAGCAGCTCAGCCCAGGGGGATGGCTACACCTTC
>TRBV19|TRBD1|once|TRBJ1-2
CASSMRGQGDTF
TGTGCCAGTAGTATGAGAGGACAGGGTGACACCTTC
>TRBV5-1|NA|NA|TRBJ2-7
CASSLAEGRTHEQYF
TGCGCCAGCAGCTTGGCCGAGGGAAGGACCCACGAGCAGTACTTC
>TRBV19|TRBD2|NA|TRBJ2-4
CASSQTSGRVKNIQYF
TGTGCCAGTAGCCAAACTAGCGGGAGGGTCAAAAACATTCAGTACTTC
>TRBV2|TRBD1|NA|TRBJ2-2
CASSAQGSDTGELFF
TGTGCCAGCAGTGCACAGGGGAGCGACACCGGGGAGCTGTTTTTT
>TRBV9|TRBD1|NA|TRBJ2-2
CASSLSLSGQGAGELFF
TGTGCCAGCAGCCTTAGCCTTTCGGGACAGGGGGCCGGGGAGCTGTTTTTT
>TRBV27|NA|NA|TRBJ1-2
CASSLSTGLGFYGYTF
TGTGCCAGCAGTTTGAGCACAGGGTTAGGATTCTATGGCTACACCTTC
>TRBV28|TRBD1|NA|TRBJ2-1
CASSRTGGRYNEQFF
TGTGCCAGCAGCCGGACAGGGGGCCGGTACAATGAGCAGTTCTTC
>TRBV5-6|NA|NA|TRBJ2-7
CASSRESSGEQYF
TGTGCCAGCAGCCGGGAGTCCTCGGGGGAGCAGTACTTC
>TRBV6-1|NA|NA|TRBJ2-4
CASSEGLAKNIQYF
TGTGCCAGCAGTGAGGGGCTAGCCAAAAACATTCAGTACTTC
>TRBV2|NA|NA|TRBJ1-5
CASNRGGNQPQHF
TGTGCCAGCAATAGGGGGGGAAATCAGCCCCAGCATTTT
>TRBV7-8|TRBD1|NA|TRBJ2-7
CASKPGQSYEQYF
TGTGCCAGCAAGCCGGGACAGTCCTACGAGCAGTACTTC
>TRBV7-2|TRBD2|NA|TRBJ2-7
CASSLDLAGGTYEQYF
TGTGCCAGCAGCTTGGATCTAGCGGGAGGGACCTACGAGCAGTACTTC
>TRBV27|TRBD1|NA|TRBJ2-6
CASTQGARAGANVLTF
TGTGCCAGCACACAGGGGGCAAGAGCTGGGGCCAACGTCCTGACTTTC
>TRBV9|NA|once|TRBJ2-1
CASSVTGTESYNEQFF
TGTGCCAGCAGCGTAACGGGAACGGAGTCCTACAATGAGCAGTTCTTC
>TRBV7-9|TRBD1|once|TRBJ1-2
CASSLDRGSGYTF
TGTGCCAGCAGCTTAGACAGGGGCTCTGGCTACACCTTC
>TRBV13|NA|once|TRBJ2-7
CASSLVGASYEQYF
TGTGCCAGCAGCTTAGTTGGTGCGTCCTACGAGCAGTACTTC
>TRBV3-1/TRBV3-2|TRBD2|NA|TRBJ2-7
CASSQGGVYEQYF
TGTGCCAGCAGCCAGGGGGGGGTTTACGAGCAGTACTTC
>TRBV7-9|TRBD1|NA|TRBJ2-3
CASSLQGVSTDTQYF
TGTGCCAGCAGCTTACAGGGGGTCTCCACAGATACGCAGTATTTT